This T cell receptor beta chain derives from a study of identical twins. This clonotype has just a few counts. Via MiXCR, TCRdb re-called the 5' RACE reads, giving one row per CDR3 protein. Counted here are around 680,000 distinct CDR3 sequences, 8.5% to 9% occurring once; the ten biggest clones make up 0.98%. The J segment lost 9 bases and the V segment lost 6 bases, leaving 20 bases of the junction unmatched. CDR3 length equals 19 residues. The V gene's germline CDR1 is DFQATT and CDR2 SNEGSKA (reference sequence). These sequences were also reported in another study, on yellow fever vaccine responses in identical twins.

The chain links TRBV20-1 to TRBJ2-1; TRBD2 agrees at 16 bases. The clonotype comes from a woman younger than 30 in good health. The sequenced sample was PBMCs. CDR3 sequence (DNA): TGCAGTGCCAAACATACCGGGACTAGCGGGGGGGCCGTTTTCGGTGAGCAGTTCTTC. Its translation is CSAKHTGTSGGAVFGEQFF.